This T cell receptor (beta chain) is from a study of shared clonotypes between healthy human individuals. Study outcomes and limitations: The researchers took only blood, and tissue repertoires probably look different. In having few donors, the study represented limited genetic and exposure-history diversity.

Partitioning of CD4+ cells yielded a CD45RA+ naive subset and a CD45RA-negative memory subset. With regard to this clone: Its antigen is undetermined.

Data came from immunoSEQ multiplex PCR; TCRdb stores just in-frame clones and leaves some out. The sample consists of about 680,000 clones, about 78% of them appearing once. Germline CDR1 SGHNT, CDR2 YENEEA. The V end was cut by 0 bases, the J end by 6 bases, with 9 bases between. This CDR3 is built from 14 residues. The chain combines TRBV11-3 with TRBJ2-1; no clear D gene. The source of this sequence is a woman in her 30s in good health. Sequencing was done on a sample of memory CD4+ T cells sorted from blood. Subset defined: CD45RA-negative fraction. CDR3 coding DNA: TGTGCCAGCAGCTTAGATCCAGGAGTCAATGAGCAGTTCTTC. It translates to CASSLDPGVNEQFF.